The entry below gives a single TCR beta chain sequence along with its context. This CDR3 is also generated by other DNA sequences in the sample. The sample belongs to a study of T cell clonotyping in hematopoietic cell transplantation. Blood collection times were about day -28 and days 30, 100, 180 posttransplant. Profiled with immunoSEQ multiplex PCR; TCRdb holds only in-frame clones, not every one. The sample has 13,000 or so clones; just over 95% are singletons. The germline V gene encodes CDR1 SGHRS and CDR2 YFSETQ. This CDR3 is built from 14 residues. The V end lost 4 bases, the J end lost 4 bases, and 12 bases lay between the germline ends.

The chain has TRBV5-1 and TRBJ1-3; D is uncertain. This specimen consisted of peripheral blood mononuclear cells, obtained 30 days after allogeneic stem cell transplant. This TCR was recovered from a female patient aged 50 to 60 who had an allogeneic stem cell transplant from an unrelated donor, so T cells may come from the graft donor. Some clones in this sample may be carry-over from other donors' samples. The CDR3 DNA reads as TGCGCCAGCAGCCCGGACGCGGGGGGAAACACCATATATTTT. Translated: CASSPDAGGNTIYF.